This TCR beta chain came from a study of monozygotic twins with cystic fibrosis. Sequencing was performed with immunoSEQ multiplex PCR; in TCRdb, only in-frame clones are kept and a portion is missing. The data show about 19,000 clones, 97% seen once. This clone occurred once. The sequence came from a woman younger than 45 with cystic fibrosis. Sequencing was performed on blood.

In DNA form, the CDR3 reads TGTGCCAGCAGCCCTGGACAGTTGAACACTGAAGCTTTCTTT. Its translation is CASSPGQLNTEAFF. The chain combines TRBV7-9 with TRBJ1-1, with D possibly TRBD1 on 6 matching bases. This CDR3 is 14 amino acids long. V was clipped by 5 bases and J by 0 bases, with 10 bases between them. Germline V gene data show CDR1 as SEHNR and CDR2 as FQNEAQ (reference sequence). Variable domain in full (rest from reference TRBV7-9 and TRBJ1-1): DTGVSQNPRHKITKRGQNVTFRCDPISEHNRLYWYRQTLGQGPEFLTYFQNEAQLEKSRLLSDRFSAERPKGSFSTLEIQRTEQGDSAMYLCASSPGQLNTEAFFGQGTRLTVV.